This TCR beta chain was identified during a study of blood T cell repertoires in COVID-19. Study summary: T cells, B-cell-depleted T cells, or PBMCs provided the cDNA or gDNA that served as material.

Participant age was about 18 to 100 years, and participants resided in 24 US areas. Participants had their cohort set by participant-reported clinical history. Original analysis: Cell counts per sample came from amplifying reference gene primers. Assay: immunoSEQ multiplex PCR; the TCRdb copy retains only in-frame clones and omits some. V, J and clone size are those of that table, while D and trimming were read from the DNA. This sample has around 200,000 clones, with around 83% found just once. Trimming cost V 1 base and J 8 bases; bases outside gene matches: 10. Germline assignment: CDR1 MNHEY and CDR2 SVGAGI. CDR3 length: 16 amino acids.

The TCR comes from a man aged 40-55 years who had recovered from COVID-19. V gene TRBV6-5 combines with J gene TRBJ2-3, with 9 bases matching TRBD2. Sequencing was performed on PBMCs or T cells enriched from blood (not recorded which). The CDR3 region has the DNA TGTGCCAGCAGTTACTTTGGCGGGGGGGAAGGGGGTACGCAGTATTTT. This sequence encodes CASSYFGGGEGGTQYF.